What follows are 18 T cell receptor beta chains derived from one specimen sequenced in a study of CD8+ T cells in alopecia areata (dated by TCRdb to the late 2010s). Libraries were prepared through the immunoSEQ multiplex PCR assay. For TCR sequencing, RNA was extracted from every sample and reverse transcribed into cDNA to serve as template. TCRdb took over this immuneACCESS table, retaining in-frame rearrangements with V and J assigned. Such tables are incomplete; in checked studies, under half of the missing clones stem from an unresolved V gene, and the remainder is unexplained. The sample yields 90,000 to 130,000 clones; 59% were counted once. The top ten hold roughly 20% of the sample. Sequencing was done on a sample of CD8+ T cells sorted from blood. The receptors were gathered from a human donor in good health.

This chain connects TRBV14 to TRBJ1-3; 8 nucleotides align to TRBD1. The trim removed 8 bases at V and 3 bases at J, leaving 3 bases unmatched. Germline V gene data show CDR1 as SGHDN and CDR2 as FVKESK. This CDR3 spans 13 amino acids. In DNA, the CDR3 is TGTGCCAGCGGACAGGGAAATGGAAACACCATATATTTT. Translated, it gives CASGQGNGNTIYF.

This chain joins TRBV7-8 and TRBJ1-5; D possibly corresponds to TRBD1 (5 bases). The V end was cut by 0 bases, the J end by 0 bases, with 18 bases between. The V gene's germline CDR1 is SGHVS and CDR2 FQNEAQ. This CDR3 spans 19 amino acids. The CDR3 DNA reads TGTGCCAGCAGCTTAGCGCGTGGCCGGGACGGCTATAGCAATCAGCCCCAGCATTTT. Translated, it gives CASSLARGRDGYSNQPQHF.

The chain couples TRBV5-4 to TRBJ2-1; possible D gene TRBD1, 6 bases. V was trimmed by 0 bases and J by 3 bases, leaving 13 bases between them. In germline, CDR1 is SGHNT, CDR2 YYREEE (reference sequence). The CDR3 is made up of 16 amino acids. The CDR3 DNA reads TGTGCCAGCAGCTTGGGGACAGACCTCCACTACAATGAGCAGTTCTTC. Translated: CASSLGTDLHYNEQFF.

This clone showed up just a few times. V gene TRBV28 combines with J gene TRBJ2-2, with TRBD2 identical over 9 bases. This CDR3 is 15 amino acids long. Germline V gene data show CDR1 as MDHEN and CDR2 as SYDVKM. Trimming removed 1 base from V and 6 bases from J; junction bases left unmatched: 3. The CDR3 reads CASSLSAGGAGELFF. The CDR3 DNA reads as TGTGCCAGCAGTTTATCAGCGGGGGGTGCCGGGGAGCTGTTTTTT.

The chain employs TRBV25-1 and TRBJ2-7; TRBD1 or TRBD2 may be the D gene (5 bases each). Germline CDR1 MGHDK, CDR2 SYGVNS. V was pared by 3 bases and J by 8 bases, with 11 bases between. The CDR3 is 12 amino acids. The DNA of the CDR3 is TGTGCCAGCAGTGAGGGACCCCTCAAGCAGTACTTC. It translates to CASSEGPLKQYF.

This chain uses TRBV27 with TRBJ2-1, with D maybe TRBD1 (6 bases). This CDR3 is built from 17 residues. Trimming pared 0 bases from V and 4 bases from J, leaving 16 bases between. Germline assignment: CDR1 MNHEY and CDR2 SMNVEV (reference sequence). As DNA, the CDR3 is TGTGCCAGCAGTTTATCCGGACAGCTATACAGATACAATGAGCAGTTCTTC. It translates to CASSLSGQLYRYNEQFF.

This clone was observed a few times. The chain combines TRBV7-9 with TRBJ1-6; the match to TRBD1 covers 7 bases. V lost 5 bases and J lost 7; bases outside the gene matches: 11. CDR3 size: 16 residues. Germline V lookup: CDR1 SEHNR, CDR2 FQNEAQ (reference sequence). The CDR3 coding sequence is TGTGCCAGCAGCCAAGAGGGCGACAGGGCAAATTCACCCCTCCACTTT. Translated, it gives CASSQEGDRANSPLHF.

This clone has only one observation. The rearrangement uses TRBV19 and TRBJ1-5; the D is unclear. The germline CDR1 and CDR2 sequences are LNHDA and SQIVND (reference sequence). CDR3 length equals 14 residues. Trimming removed 1 base at V and 3 bases at J, with 7 bases between. The CDR3 sequence: CASSIVGVNQPQHF. The DNA for the CDR3 is TGTGCCAGTAGTATAGTTGGCGTCAATCAGCCCCAGCATTTT.

The rearrangement uses TRBV21-1 and TRBJ2-2; no DNA check was done on the table's D call, TRBD1. TRBV21-1 is noted as a pseudogene. The length of the CDR3 is 16 residues. Here the CDR3 DNA reads TGTGCCAGCAGCAACGACCAGGGGGCGGGCACCGGGGAGCTGTTTTTT. Translating gives CASSNDQGAGTGELFF.

This clone qualifies as medium-sized (0.01 to 0.1%). The rearrangement uses TRBV7-6 and TRBJ2-2; D is uncertain. The V gene's germline CDR1 is SGHVS and CDR2 FNYEAQ. V lost 1 base to trimming and J lost 0 bases, with 9 bases between them. This CDR3 is built from 16 residues. The CDR3 here is CASSLETASNTGELFF. For the CDR3, the DNA is TGTGCCAGCAGCTTAGAAACTGCGTCGAACACCGGGGAGCTGTTTTTT.

This clone was seen just once. The chain combines TRBV13 with TRBJ1-5; TRBD1 is a possible D gene (6 bases). Germline V lookup: CDR1 PRHDT, CDR2 FYEKMQ (reference sequence). The CDR3 consists of 14 residues. V lost 5 bases and J lost 0, with 8 bases in between. CDR3: CASSTRGSNQPQHF. DNA for the CDR3: TGTGCCAGCAGCACCAGGGGTAGCAATCAGCCCCAGCATTTT.

This clone was counted only a few times. The chain links TRBV19 to TRBJ1-5, with a tentative D call TRBD1 (5 bases). Trimming removed 1 base from V and 7 bases from J, with 8 bases in between. CDR1 and CDR2 (germline): LNHDA, SQIVND (reference sequence). The CDR3 extends over 13 amino acids. CDR3 residues: CASSIGGYQPQHF. The CDR3 DNA reads as TGTGCCAGTAGTATAGGGGGGTACCAGCCCCAGCATTTT.

The genes are TRBV6-6 and TRBJ2-1; 9 nucleotides agree with TRBD2. Germline V gene lookup returns CDR1 MNHNY and CDR2 SVGAGI (reference sequence). The CDR3 is 16 amino acids. V trimming: 6 bases; J trimming: 3 bases; junction bases outside the gene matches: 9. In DNA form, the CDR3 reads TGTGCCAGCAGGGCTCCAGCGGGGGGCAACTACAATGAGCAGTTCTTC. It is translated as CASRAPAGGNYNEQFF.

V gene TRBV2 combines with J gene TRBJ1-6, with a possible D match to TRBD1 (5 bases). Trimming took 3 bases from V and 8 from J, leaving 26 bases between them. The CDR3 covers 19 residues. Germline values: CDR1 SNHLY, CDR2 FYNNEI. The CDR3 sequence is CASSDQAPWRGKADSPLHF. The DNA of the CDR3 is TGTGCCAGCAGTGATCAGGCCCCCTGGAGGGGCAAGGCCGATTCACCCCTCCACTTT. Drawing the rest from reference TRBV2 and TRBJ1-6, the complete variable domain is EPEVTQTPSHQVTQMGQEVILRCVPISNHLYFYWYRQILGQKVEFLVSFYNNEISEKSEIFDDQFSVERPDGSNFTLKIRSTKLEDSAMYFCASSDQAPWRGKADSPLHFGNGTRLTVT.

The J gene is TRBJ1-2, the V gene TRBV7-9, with unresolved D. The CDR3 totals 14 residues. Germline V gives CDR1 SEHNR, CDR2 FQNEAQ (reference sequence). Trimming took 0 bases from V and 2 from J, leaving 7 bases between them. For the CDR3, the DNA is TGTGCCAGCAGCTTAGCCCAAGTAAACTATGGCTACACCTTC. Translating gives CASSLAQVNYGYTF.

The chain has TRBV5-1 and TRBJ1-1, with D possibly TRBD1 on 5 matching bases. The CDR3 loop spans 13 amino acids. Trimming left V 4 bases short and J 4 bases short, with 11 bases between. The germline gives CDR1 SGHRS, CDR2 YFSETQ. The CDR3 DNA reads as TGCGCCAGCAGCGGGGGACGGATCACTGAAGCTTTCTTT. Translating gives CASSGGRITEAFF.

The gene calls are TRBV5-6 and TRBJ1-2; weak D call: TRBD1 (5 bases). V was trimmed by 4 bases and J by 5 bases, leaving 12 bases between them. The CDR3 is made up of 13 amino acids. Germline loops: CDR1 SGHDT, CDR2 YYEEEE. CDR3 nucleotides: TGTGCCAGCAGCATCGACAGTGCTTATGGCTACACCTTC. The encoded protein is CASSIDSAYGYTF.

The rearrangement uses TRBV5-4 and TRBJ1-1; 9 bases fit TRBD1. V shed 0 bases, J shed 3 bases, and the junction held 3 bases outside the gene matches. The CDR3 length is 15 residues. Germline values: CDR1 SGHNT, CDR2 YYREEE (reference sequence). The CDR3 loop is CASSLAGTGYTEAFF. DNA of the CDR3: TGTGCCAGCAGCTTGGCCGGGACAGGGTACACTGAAGCTTTCTTT. Full variable domain (remainder filled in from reference TRBV5-4 and TRBJ1-1): ETGVTQSPTHLIKTRGQQVTLRCSSQSGHNTVSWYQQALGQGPQFIFQYYREEENGRGNFPPRFSGLQFPNYSSELNVNALELDDSALYLCASSLAGTGYTEAFFGQGTRLTVV.